The sequence of this TCR beta chain was determined in a study of blood T cell repertoires in COVID-19. On the study more broadly: COVID-19 samples, acute and convalescent, were from the United States, Italy and Spain. The analysed material was cDNA or gDNA that came from T cells, B-cell-depleted T cells, or PBMCs.

With V trimmed by 2 bases and J by 4 bases, 7 bases remained unmatched. CDR1 and CDR2 from the germline V gene are MDHEN and SYDVKM. The CDR3 runs to 15 residues. Repertoires were generated with immunoSEQ multiplex PCR, while TCRdb's copy carries only in-frame clones and drops some. The sample has hundreds of thousands of clones, 80% to 90% seen once. Across 24 US areas, participants ranged in age from roughly 18 to 95 years. Resolution of symptoms, clearance, or two negative PCRs was present in recovered Cohort 3 donors. The chain uses TRBV28 and TRBJ1-2; 7 nucleotides align to TRBD1. The receptor was derived from a man between 25 and 39 years old who had recovered from COVID-19. Source material: PBMCs or T cells enriched from blood (not recorded which). CDR3 protein: CASSLPRTGSYGYTF. In nucleotides, the CDR3 is TGTGCCAGCAGTTTACCGCGGACAGGATCCTATGGCTACACCTTC.